The 23 T cell receptor beta chains reported below all come from one sample, sequenced in a study of response to subunit inactivated influenza vaccine. TCRdb re-called the RT-PCR reads with MiXCR, one entry per CDR3 protein. The sample consists of some 640,000 distinct CDR3 sequences, 14% of them appearing once. The sequences come from PBMCs from blood, collected approximately 15 days before vaccination. These TCRs come from a man in his fifties who received an inactivated influenza vaccine.

This clonotype was seen repeatedly, ten times or more. In nucleotides, the CDR3 is TGCGCCAGCAGCTTGGAAAAGGGGGCGCGCGCCACTGAAGCTTTCTTT. Its translation: CASSLEKGARATEAFF. This chain joins TRBV5-1 and TRBJ1-1, with 7 bases fitting TRBD1. Germline V CDR1 and CDR2: SGHRS, YFSETQ. The CDR3 runs to 16 residues. V trimming: 0 bases; J trimming: 4 bases; junction bases outside the gene matches: 9.

The V and J genes are TRBV7-9 and TRBJ2-3; weak D call: TRBD2 (6 bases). The V gene lost 3 bases and the J gene lost 2 bases, with 12 bases spanning the gap. Germline CDR1 and CDR2: SEHNR and FQNEAQ (reference sequence). The CDR3 spans 15 residues. CDR3 in amino acids: CASSLGGGVTDTQYF. DNA for the CDR3: TGTGCCAGCAGCTTGGGTGGAGGGGTCACAGATACGCAGTATTTT.

The rearrangement uses TRBV6-2 or TRBV6-3 and TRBJ1-5; 9 bases line up with TRBD1. J gave up 2 bases and V 4 bases, and 9 bases lay outside the gene matches. The germline V gene has CDR1 MNHEY and CDR2 SVGEGT. This CDR3 has 17 amino acids. The CDR3 protein is CASSSGQGFMGNQPQHF. The CDR3 DNA is TGTGCCAGCAGTTCGGGACAGGGCTTTATGGGCAATCAGCCCCAGCATTTT.

This clonotype has only a few counts. The chain uses TRBV3-1 and TRBJ2-1, with D possibly TRBD2 on 6 matching bases. Germline V gene data show CDR1 as LGHDT and CDR2 as YNNKEL (reference sequence). Deletions cut 1 base from V and 15 bases from J, with 10 bases between. This CDR3 spans 11 amino acids. CDR3 loop: CASSQGGETFF. Here the CDR3 DNA reads TGTGCCAGCAGCCAAGGCGGGGAGACGTTCTTC.

This clonotype appeared many times. The V call is TRBV15, the J call TRBJ2-2; D is unclear. Trimming shortened V by 0 bases and J by 3 bases, and 8 bases separated the two germline ends. Germline V lookup: CDR1 LNHNV, CDR2 YYDKDF (reference sequence). The CDR3 has 15 residues. The CDR3 is CATSREEIDTGELFF. Here the CDR3 DNA reads TGTGCCACCAGCAGAGAGGAGATCGACACCGGGGAGCTGTTTTTT.

The chain is built from TRBV10-3 and TRBJ2-1; D is possibly TRBD2 (5 bases). CDR3 length: 12 amino acids. CDR1 is ENHRY and CDR2 is SYGVKD in the germline V gene. Trimming shortened V by 8 bases and J by 9 bases, and 14 bases separated the two germline ends. The CDR3 sequence is CAIGSLSAEQFF. The DNA for the CDR3 is TGTGCCATCGGGAGCCTTTCAGCTGAGCAGTTCTTC.

V gene TRBV27 combines with J gene TRBJ1-1; weak D call: TRBD1 (6 bases). The CDR3 runs 17 residues. Per germline, CDR1 MNHEY and CDR2 SMNVEV (reference sequence). The ends were cut back, 3 bases at V and 1 base at J, with 18 bases in the middle. CDR3 sequence: CASSFTSSGTTNTEAFF. The CDR3, as DNA: TGTGCCAGCAGTTTCACCTCATCCGGGACAACGAACACTGAAGCTTTCTTT.

The V and J genes are TRBV28 and TRBJ2-3, with D possibly matching TRBD2 (5 bases). The ends were cut back, 8 bases at V and 0 bases at J, with 9 bases in the middle. This CDR3 has 13 residues. The V gene's germline CDR1 is MDHEN and CDR2 SYDVKM. The chain's CDR3 is CASLAASTDTQYF. The CDR3 coding sequence is TGTGCCAGCCTAGCAGCAAGCACAGATACGCAGTATTTT.

This clonotype was detected only a few times. This chain joins TRBV5-1 and TRBJ2-7; D remains unclear. CDR3 length: 13 residues. The germline V gene has CDR1 SGHRS and CDR2 YFSETQ. V was shortened by 0 bases and J by 5 bases, with 9 bases between the two germline ends. CDR3 in DNA: TGCGCCAGCAGCTTGGTCAGGTTCCACGAGCAGTACTTC. It codes for CASSLVRFHEQYF.

Only a few counts were recorded for this clonotype. This chain connects TRBV7-6 to TRBJ2-7, with 7 nucleotides matching TRBD2. This CDR3 has 16 amino acids. CDR1 and CDR2 (germline): SGHVS, FNYEAQ. V gave up 5 bases and J gave up 3 bases; unmatched junction bases: 13. CDR3: CASSLRSGSGDYEQYF. The CDR3 coding sequence is TGTGCCAGCAGCCTTCGGTCGGGGAGCGGGGACTACGAGCAGTACTTC. The full variable domain, its missing parts supplied by reference TRBV7-6 and TRBJ2-7, is GAGVSQSPRYKVTKRGQDVALRCDPISGHVSLYWYRQALGQGPEFLTYFNYEAQQDKSGLPNDRFSAERPEGSISTLTIQRTEQRDSAMYRCASSLRSGSGDYEQYFGPGTRLTVT.

This clonotype was seen more than once but under ten times. The chain carries TRBV2 and TRBJ2-3, with D hard to call. Per the germline V gene, CDR1 is SNHLY and CDR2 is FYNNEI. V lost 0 bases, J lost 2 bases, and 9 bases lay in between. The CDR3 consists of 15 residues. The chain's CDR3 is CASSEAETDTDTQYF. In DNA form, the CDR3 reads TGTGCCAGCAGTGAAGCGGAAACCGACACAGATACGCAGTATTTT. The full variable domain, in which reference TRBV2 and TRBJ2-3 provide the parts outside the CDR3, is EPEVTQTPSHQVTQMGQEVILRCVPISNHLYFYWYRQILGQKVEFLVSFYNNEISEKSEIFDDQFSVERPDGSNFTLKIRSTKLEDSAMYFCASSEAETDTDTQYFGPGTRLTVL.

In nucleotides, the CDR3 is TGTGCCAGCGAAGGTATCAGGGCTGTCAGGCAGCCCCAGCATTTT. Protein: CASEGIRAVRQPQHF. The chain links TRBV6-2 or TRBV6-3 to TRBJ1-5, with D maybe TRBD1 (5 bases). Looked up from germline, CDR1 is MNHEY and CDR2 is SVGEGT. CDR3 length: 15 residues. Trimming shortened V by 8 bases and J by 7 bases, and 21 bases separated the two germline ends.

The CDR3 is CATSRDRSQNHEQYF. CDR3 DNA: TGTGCCACCAGCAGAGACAGGTCCCAAAACCACGAGCAGTACTTC. This chain joins TRBV15 and TRBJ2-7; D uncertain. This CDR3 region has 15 residues. Germline V CDR1 and CDR2: LNHNV, YYDKDF (reference sequence). V was trimmed by 0 bases and J by 5 bases, leaving 14 bases between them.

The rearrangement joins TRBV19 to TRBJ2-5; 8 positions match TRBD1. V lost 4 bases to trimming and J lost 0 bases; unmatched junction nucleotides: 4. CDR1 LNHDA and CDR2 SQIVND come from the germline V gene (reference sequence). The CDR3 spans 15 residues. The CDR3 nucleotides read TGTGCCAGTAGTAGGGCGGGACAGGACCAAGAGACCCAGTACTTC. As protein: CASSRAGQDQETQYF.

The gene calls are TRBV20-1 and TRBJ2-1; 7 bases align to TRBD1. J gave up 10 bases and V 2 bases, and 8 bases lay outside the gene matches. Germline CDR1 DFQATT, CDR2 SNEGSKA (reference sequence). This CDR3 has 13 amino acids. In nucleotides, the CDR3 is TGCAGTGCTAGAAGGGACAGTTTGGGGGAGCAGTTCTTC. Encoded protein: CSARRDSLGEQFF.

The chain carries TRBV5-4 and TRBJ2-2, with 9 nucleotides matching TRBD2. The CDR3 runs to 17 residues. With 4 bases clipped from V and 0 bases from J, the junction kept 7 bases outside the gene matches. The germline V gene encodes CDR1 SGHNT and CDR2 YYREEE (reference sequence). As DNA, the CDR3 is TGTGCCAGCAGCGGGGGGACTAGCCCTACGAACACCGGGGAGCTGTTTTTT. It encodes CASSGGTSPTNTGELFF.

The CDR3 nucleotides read TGTGCCAGCAGTTTTCGGGCTAGCTGGAACGCAGATACGCAGTATTTT. It encodes CASSFRASWNADTQYF. The chain links TRBV28 to TRBJ2-3; maybe TRBD2 (5 bases). The V and J ends lost 3 bases and 4 bases respectively, with 17 bases between them. CDR1 MDHEN and CDR2 SYDVKM come from the germline V gene. The CDR3 loop spans 16 amino acids.

About this clonotype: A read error may be the cause here, since a much bigger clone is one base away. The chain is built from TRBV3-1 and TRBJ2-6; D remains ambiguous. The CDR3 extends over 15 amino acids. Deletions cut 1 base from V and 0 bases from J, with 4 bases between. CDR1 and CDR2 (germline): LGHDT, YNNKEL (reference sequence). CDR3 loop: CASSQGPSGANVLTF. CDR3 sequence (DNA): TGTGCCAGCAGCCAAGGGCCCTCTGGGGCCAACGTCCTGACTTTC.

Only a few counts were recorded for this clonotype. The rearrangement links TRBV12-3 or TRBV12-4 to TRBJ2-7; D is unclear. The CDR3 loop spans 13 amino acids. Trimming pared 0 bases from V and 6 bases from J, leaving 9 bases between. The CDR3 loop is CASSLADWAEQYF. The CDR3, as DNA: TGTGCCAGCAGTTTAGCCGACTGGGCCGAGCAGTACTTC.

The chain carries TRBV5-5 and TRBJ2-5, with 9 bases that match TRBD2. V lost 2 bases, J lost 5 bases, and 10 bases stayed unmatched. Germline V lookup: CDR1 SGHKS, CDR2 YYEKEE (reference sequence). The CDR3 has 16 residues. The CDR3 is CASSLGAGGPSETQYF. CDR3 sequence (DNA): TGTGCCAGCAGCTTAGGGGCGGGGGGGCCATCGGAGACCCAGTACTTC.

This clonotype was counted ten times or more. This sequence joins TRBV27 and TRBJ2-1, with TRBD2 matching 13 bases. In germline, CDR1 is MNHEY, CDR2 SMNVEV (reference sequence). J gave up 10 bases and V 5 bases, and 8 bases lay outside the gene matches. The CDR3 is 15 residues long. The CDR3 protein is CASSPLAGGPGEQFF. In DNA form, the CDR3 reads TGTGCCAGCAGTCCACTAGCGGGAGGGCCAGGAGAGCAGTTCTTC.

The chain has TRBV2 and TRBJ2-2; D unclear. Deletions cut 0 bases from V and 5 bases from J, with 4 bases between. The germline V gene encodes CDR1 SNHLY and CDR2 FYNNEI. This CDR3 is 13 amino acids long. The CDR3 loop is CASSEAATGELFF. DNA of the CDR3: TGTGCCAGCAGTGAAGCGGCAACCGGGGAGCTGTTTTTT.

V is TRBV7-2 and J is TRBJ2-1; 7 bases agree with TRBD1. Germline trimming cut 1 base from V and 15 bases from J; bases unmatched to any gene: 6. In germline, CDR1 is SGHTA, CDR2 FQGNSA. CDR3 size: 12 residues. DNA for the CDR3: TGTGCCAGCAGCTTAGAGACAGGGTCCGCGTTCTTC. Protein product: CASSLETGSAFF.